Here is one T cell receptor (beta chain) with its context. Its antigen is not identified. Gene names are the mouse ones. The read gets to within 1 residue of the CDR3 end, and the germline J gene fills in the rest. Germline CDR1 and CDR2: SNHLY and FYNGKV (reference sequence). The CDR3 extends over 15 amino acids. V dropped 3 bases and J dropped 1 base, with 11 bases sitting between them. As for time point: mouse harvest day 7 after allogeneic transplant. Tail vein injection delivered 10^7 T-cell-depleted bone marrow cells and 10^6 splenic CD5+ T cells. This mouse GVHD model was MHC-mismatched B6 to BALB/c, profiled day 7 or 14. Assay used: immunoSEQ multiplex PCR; TCRdb lists only in-frame clones, some missing. The table records 8,500 to 9,500 clones, 45% of them present only once. The sample originates from a study of tissue T cells after allogeneic stem cell transplantation. Regarding the study as a whole: Tissue-detected TCR repertoire was only partly captured by blood and spleen T cells. Anatomically similar tissues had similar TCR repertoires within each patient. Motif-based clustering found tissue-specific repertoire signatures shared across patients, though few clones were shared.

The chain is built from TRBV3 and TRBJ2-3; the D gene is possibly TRBD1 (6 bases). The receptor's source is a female BALB/c mouse given C57BL/6 T cells with graft-versus-host disease after an allogeneic hematopoietic cell transplant. The sequencing input was gut tissue. The CDR3 here is CASSLGRGGAETLYF. The CDR3 DNA, read in part, is TGTGCCAGCAGCTTGGGCAGGGGAGGTGCAGAAACGCTGTAT.